These 23 T cell receptor beta chains originate from one sample sequenced in a study of patients and donors after allogeneic stem cell transplantation (dated by TCRdb to about 2020). The library was obtained by RT-PCR. The instrument was a NextSeq 550. TCRdb applied fastp at Q25 and MiXCR to the public reads, then kept only in-frame beta chains. Rows are combined by CDR3 protein, so each entry shows the most common genes and DNA. For this sample the table gives more than 850,000 distinct CDR3 sequences, of which roughly 17% were detected only once. The ten largest clones take up under 6.5% of the sample. The material sequenced was blood, either unsorted or a sorted T cell fraction (not recorded which). These receptors all come from a human donor who was either an allogeneic HSCT recipient or a stem cell or donor lymphocyte infusion donor (not recorded which). It is not recorded whose cells these are; they may come from a transplant donor.

This clonotype was seen a few times. V gene TRBV6-1 combines with J gene TRBJ2-7; 11 bases fit TRBD1. Trimming took 11 bases from V and 3 from J; bases not matched to a gene: 12. This CDR3 contains 15 residues. Germline V gene sequence: CDR1 MNHNS, CDR2 SASEGT. The CDR3, as DNA: TGTGCCGGATCAGCTATTGGGACAGGGGGCTACGAGCAGTACTTC. As protein: CAGSAIGTGGYEQYF.

The rearrangement joins TRBV11-1 to TRBJ2-1; possible D gene TRBD1, 7 bases. CDR1 is SGHAT, CDR2 FQDESV, per germline (reference sequence). Trimming removed 5 bases at V and 3 bases at J, with 23 bases between. This CDR3 has 18 amino acids. CDR3 in DNA: TGTGCCAGCAGCCAAATTCGAGGAGGGACAGAAAACTACAATGAGCAGTTCTTC. Amino acid sequence: CASSQIRGGTENYNEQFF.

This clonotype was observed a few times. V and J are TRBV4-2 and TRBJ2-6; 10 nucleotides align to TRBD2. In germline, CDR1 is LGHNA, CDR2 YNFKEQ. This CDR3 contains 19 residues. J was trimmed by 2 bases and V by 0 bases; bases with no gene match: 7. The CDR3 bases are TGTGCCAGCAGCCAAGATAGGGGACTAGCGAGTCCTGGGGCCAACGTCCTGACTTTC. As protein: CASSQDRGLASPGANVLTF.

This clonotype has a handful of counts. This chain uses TRBV20-1 with TRBJ1-2; D possibly corresponds to TRBD1 (5 bases). Per germline, CDR1 DFQATT and CDR2 SNEGSKA (reference sequence). The CDR3 is 12 amino acids. V lost 4 bases, J lost 4 bases, and 10 bases lay in between. The CDR3 DNA follows: TGCAGTGCTACCAGGGCTACCTATGGCTACACCTTC. Protein sequence: CSATRATYGYTF.

The rearrangement links TRBV6-4 to TRBJ2-7, with 7 bases lining up with TRBD1. After removal of 2 bases from V and 1 base from J, the junction contained 5 bases not matched to a gene. The CDR3 is 15 residues long. In germline, CDR1 is MRHNA, CDR2 SNTAGT. This CDR3 reads CASSDEDRDSYEQYF. The CDR3 DNA is TGTGCCAGCAGTGACGAAGACAGGGATTCCTACGAGCAGTACTTC.

This clonotype was seen repeatedly, ten times or more. The V call is TRBV5-1, the J call TRBJ1-5; D call uncertain. From germline, CDR1 is SGHRS and CDR2 YFSETQ. The CDR3 length is 15 residues. The ends were cut back, 0 bases at V and 7 bases at J, with 14 bases in the middle. CDR3 loop: CASSLDTYEGQPQHF. CDR3 nucleotide sequence: TGCGCCAGCAGCTTGGATACTTATGAAGGGCAGCCCCAGCATTTT.

This clonotype was observed a handful of times. The V and J genes are TRBV20-1 and TRBJ2-1; 7 bases are a match to TRBD1. The CDR3 is 15 residues long. Germline lookup yields CDR1 DFQATT and CDR2 SNEGSKA (reference sequence). The trim removed 6 bases at V and 0 bases at J, leaving 8 bases unmatched. Here the CDR3 DNA reads TGCAGTGCCACCAAGGGGGCGAGCTCCTACAATGAGCAGTTCTTC. Encoded protein: CSATKGASSYNEQFF.

V is TRBV3-1 and J is TRBJ2-1; D might be TRBD2 (6 bases). Trimming shortened V by 6 bases and J by 0 bases, and 18 bases separated the two germline ends. Germline V CDR1 and CDR2: LGHDT, YNNKEL (reference sequence). This CDR3 is 17 amino acids long. The CDR3 here is CASSQRGLPNSYNEQFF. The CDR3 nucleotides read TGTGCCAGCAGTCAAAGGGGACTCCCCAACTCCTACAATGAGCAGTTCTTC.

This clonotype was seen a few times. The J gene is TRBJ2-7, the V gene TRBV12-3 or TRBV12-4; no reliable D call. This CDR3 is built from 13 residues. Trimming shortened V by 5 bases and J by 9 bases, and 17 bases separated the two germline ends. In DNA form, the CDR3 reads TGTGCCAGCAGTGAAATATCCGATACCGGGCAGTACTTC. The encoded protein is CASSEISDTGQYF.

The V and J genes are TRBV6-1 and TRBJ2-2; the D is unclear. This CDR3 contains 14 residues. Trimming shortened V by 8 bases and J by 1 base, and 11 bases separated the two germline ends. CDR1 MNHNS and CDR2 SASEGT come from the germline V gene. The CDR3 sequence is CASYLRVNTGELFF. The DNA for the CDR3 is TGTGCCAGCTACCTTCGCGTGAACACCGGGGAGCTGTTTTTT.

This clonotype was picked up a small number of times. The V and J genes are TRBV20-1 and TRBJ1-1, with D perhaps TRBD1 (5 bases). The CDR3 is made up of 17 amino acids. Germline CDR1 is DFQATT and CDR2 is SNEGSKA (reference sequence). Trimming took 1 base from V and 3 from J, leaving 21 bases between them. The CDR3: CSARVPRGRPRDTEAFF. CDR3 DNA sequence: TGCAGTGCTAGAGTCCCTCGGGGCCGCCCTCGGGACACTGAAGCTTTCTTT.

J is TRBJ2-3 and V is TRBV6-1; TRBD2 matches 10 bases. The CDR3 consists of 15 residues. Losses at the gene ends were 6 bases for V and 4 bases for J; bases not matched to a gene: 7. Germline CDR1 and CDR2: MNHNS and SASEGT. This CDR3 reads CASRSGLADADTQYF. CDR3 nucleotide sequence: TGTGCCAGCAGATCCGGACTAGCGGACGCAGATACGCAGTATTTT.

This clonotype has a single count. This sequence joins TRBV20-1 and TRBJ2-7; 11 bases line up with TRBD2. The CDR3 contains 14 residues. Germline V CDR1 and CDR2: DFQATT, SNEGSKA (reference sequence). V lost 4 bases, J lost 4 bases, and 6 bases stayed unmatched. The CDR3 sequence: CSATGLADHYEQYF. DNA of the CDR3: TGCAGTGCTACGGGACTAGCGGACCATTACGAGCAGTACTTC.

This clonotype showed up just once. The chain employs TRBV3-1 and TRBJ2-7, with 9 bases fitting TRBD1. CDR1 is LGHDT, CDR2 YNNKEL, per germline (reference sequence). With V trimmed by 4 bases and J by 6 bases, 7 bases remained unmatched. The CDR3 runs to 14 residues. The CDR3 bases are TGTGCCAGCAGCCCGCGTCCGGACAGGGGCGAGCAGTACTTC. This codes for CASSPRPDRGEQYF.

The chain combines TRBV20-1 with TRBJ1-1; TRBD1 might be the D (5 bases). This CDR3 comprises 11 residues. Looked up from germline, CDR1 is DFQATT and CDR2 is SNEGSKA (reference sequence). Trimming left V 3 bases short and J 7 bases short, with 9 bases between. CDR3 DNA sequence: TGCAGTGCTAGTTCCGGGGGTGAAGCTTTCTTT. This codes for CSASSGGEAFF.

This sequence joins TRBV27 and TRBJ2-5; 13 positions match TRBD2. The CDR3 covers 14 residues. J gave up 7 bases and V 4 bases, and 3 bases lay outside the gene matches. The V gene's germline CDR1 is MNHEY and CDR2 SMNVEV (reference sequence). The CDR3 DNA is TGTGCCAGCAGTTCGACTAGCGGGAGGAGGACCCAGTACTTC. Translating it yields CASSSTSGRRTQYF.

The chain is built from TRBV12-3 or TRBV12-4 and TRBJ2-7, with D hard to call. The CDR3 covers 12 residues. Trimming left V 3 bases short and J 4 bases short, with 7 bases between. CDR3 sequence: CASSFYRYEQYF. Here the CDR3 DNA reads TGTGCCAGCAGTTTCTACAGATACGAGCAGTACTTC.

The chain carries TRBV24-1 and TRBJ2-3; 10 bases match TRBD1. J gave up 4 bases and V 0 bases, and 3 bases lay outside the gene matches. The length of the CDR3 is 16 residues. Germline CDR1 reads KGHDR; CDR2 reads SFDVKD. This chain's CDR3 is CATSDLRQGASDTQYF. As DNA, the CDR3 is TGTGCCACCAGTGATTTGCGACAGGGGGCTTCAGATACGCAGTATTTT.

The chain links TRBV6-5 to TRBJ1-1, with D possibly being TRBD1 (5 bases). This CDR3 has 12 residues. Germline V gives CDR1 MNHEY, CDR2 SVGAGI. V shed 8 bases and J shed 3 bases, with 10 bases lying between them. The CDR3 sequence: CASGRGYTEAFF. CDR3 DNA: TGTGCCAGCGGGCGGGGGTACACTGAAGCTTTCTTT.

As regards this clonotype: The germline gene is not matched at one end of the junction; a read error may be the cause. This sequence joins TRBV11-3 and TRBJ2-7, with D unresolved. Germline CDR1 is SGHNT and CDR2 is YENEEA. The CDR3 loop spans 13 amino acids. CDR3 sequence reads: CASSFLTSFEQYF. The CDR3 DNA reads TGTGCCAGCAGCTTCCTAACCTCCTTCGAGCAGTACTTC.

This clonotype occurred many times. This chain joins TRBV12-3 or TRBV12-4 and TRBJ2-1, with D uncertain. This CDR3 spans 13 amino acids. Deletions cut 5 bases from V and 5 bases from J, with 10 bases between. The CDR3, as DNA: TGTGCCAGCAGTCCCATTGTCGACAATGAGCAGTTCTTC. Protein: CASSPIVDNEQFF.

This clonotype was seen more than once but under ten times. The chain links TRBV6-1 to TRBJ2-2; 7 nucleotides align to TRBD2. Per the germline V gene, CDR1 is MNHNS and CDR2 is SASEGT. This CDR3 is 15 amino acids long. V lost 6 bases and J lost 5; bases outside the gene matches: 9. The CDR3 sequence: CASRPRSGATGELFF. CDR3 coding DNA: TGTGCCAGCAGGCCCCGGAGCGGGGCAACCGGGGAGCTGTTTTTT.

The V gene is TRBV5-5, the J gene TRBJ1-2; D call uncertain. The CDR3 runs to 14 residues. Trimming left V 0 bases short and J 8 bases short, with 14 bases between. Germline lookup yields CDR1 SGHKS and CDR2 YYEKEE (reference sequence). DNA for the CDR3: TGTGCCAGCAGCTTGGCGTCAGTTCGTTTGGGCTACACCTTC. Its protein is CASSLASVRLGYTF.